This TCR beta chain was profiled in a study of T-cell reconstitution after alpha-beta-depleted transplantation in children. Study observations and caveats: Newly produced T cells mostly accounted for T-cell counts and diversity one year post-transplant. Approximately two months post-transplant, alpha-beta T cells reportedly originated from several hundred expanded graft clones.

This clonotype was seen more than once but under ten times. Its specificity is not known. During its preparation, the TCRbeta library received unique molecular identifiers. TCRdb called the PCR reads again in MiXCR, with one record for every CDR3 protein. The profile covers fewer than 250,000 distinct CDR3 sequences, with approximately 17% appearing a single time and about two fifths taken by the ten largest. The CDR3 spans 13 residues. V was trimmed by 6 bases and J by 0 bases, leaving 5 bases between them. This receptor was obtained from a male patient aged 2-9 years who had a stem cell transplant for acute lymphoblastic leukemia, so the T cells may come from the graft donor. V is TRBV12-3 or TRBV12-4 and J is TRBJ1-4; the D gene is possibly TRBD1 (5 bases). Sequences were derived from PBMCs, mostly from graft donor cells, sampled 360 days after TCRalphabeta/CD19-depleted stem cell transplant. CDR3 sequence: CASSRATNEKLFF. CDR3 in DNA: TGTGCCAGCAGCAGGGCAACTAATGAAAAACTGTTTTTT.